These T cell receptor beta chains were read from a single sample in a study of regulatory T cells in long-lasting Graves disease. A single record per CDR3 protein comes from TCRdb applying MiXCR to the multiplex PCR reads. This repertoire shows approximately 400,000 distinct CDR3 sequences, around 21% found once; its top ten account for under 25%. The sample was peripheral blood mononuclear cells (PBMCs), taken when the disease was refractory, from a patient treated with antithyroid drugs. The receptors derive from a female donor with Graves disease. Both conserved end residues are part of each CDR3. Fields, in order: V gene, D gene, J gene, clone size, CDR3 protein, CDR3 DNA. D genes are given only for firm matches. Some rows mark clone size as missing; the rest say once, few, many or name a class of expanded clone.

V gene: TRBV5-1; D gene: .; J gene: TRBJ1-1; clone size: .; CDR3 protein: CASSLNLRAEAFF; CDR3 DNA: TGCGCCAGCAGCTTGAATTTGAGGGCTGAAGCTTTCTTT
V gene: TRBV6-1; D gene: .; J gene: TRBJ2-3; clone size: .; CDR3 protein: CASSRTENTDTQYF; CDR3 DNA: TGTGCCAGCAGTCGGACAGAAAACACAGATACGCAGTATTTT
V gene: TRBV29-1; D gene: .; J gene: TRBJ1-1; clone size: .; CDR3 protein: CSDQQGVDTEAFF; CDR3 DNA: TGCAGCGATCAACAGGGAGTTGACACTGAAGCTTTCTTT
V gene: TRBV5-1; D gene: TRBD1; J gene: TRBJ2-7; clone size: few; CDR3 protein: CASRKQGPYREQYF; CDR3 DNA: TGCGCCAGCAGGAAACAGGGGCCATATCGTGAGCAGTACTTC
V gene: TRBV12-3/TRBV12-4; D gene: .; J gene: TRBJ1-5; clone size: many; CDR3 protein: CASSLGLPGQPQHF; CDR3 DNA: TGTGCCAGCAGTTTAGGCCTCCCGGGCCAGCCCCAGCATTTT
V gene: TRBV12-3/TRBV12-4; D gene: TRBD2; J gene: TRBJ2-7; clone size: .; CDR3 protein: CASKLAGTGEQYF; CDR3 DNA: TGTGCCAGCAAACTAGCGGGAACGGGCGAGCAGTACTTC
V gene: TRBV12-3/TRBV12-4; D gene: .; J gene: TRBJ2-3; clone size: .; CDR3 protein: CASSLRGSADTQYF; CDR3 DNA: TGTGCCAGCAGTCTCCGGGGTAGTGCAGATACGCAGTATTTT
V gene: TRBV12-3/TRBV12-4; D gene: .; J gene: TRBJ2-6; clone size: many; CDR3 protein: CASSLEGSGANVLTF; CDR3 DNA: TGTGCCAGCAGCTTAGAGGGATCTGGGGCCAACGTCCTGACTTTC
V gene: TRBV7-2; D gene: .; J gene: TRBJ1-5; clone size: .; CDR3 protein: CASSWGGLGQPQHF; CDR3 DNA: TGTGCCAGCAGCTGGGGGGGCTTGGGGCAGCCCCAGCATTTT
V gene: TRBV6-5; D gene: .; J gene: TRBJ1-6; clone size: .; CDR3 protein: CASSSPDRYSPLHF; CDR3 DNA: TGTGCCAGCAGTTCTCCGGACAGATACTCACCCCTCCACTTT
V gene: TRBV29-1; D gene: TRBD2; J gene: TRBJ2-1; clone size: .; CDR3 protein: CSAPDIPVGLAGGGRQFF; CDR3 DNA: TGCAGCGCTCCGGACATTCCGGTCGGACTAGCGGGAGGTGGGCGGCAGTTCTTC
V gene: TRBV5-1; D gene: .; J gene: TRBJ2-7; clone size: few; CDR3 protein: CASSLDAYEQYF; CDR3 DNA: TGCGCCAGCAGCTTGGACGCCTACGAGCAGTACTTC
V gene: TRBV7-2; D gene: .; J gene: TRBJ2-7; clone size: .; CDR3 protein: CASSLARYYEQYF; CDR3 DNA: TGTGCCAGCAGCTTAGCCCGCTACTACGAGCAGTACTTC
V gene: TRBV12-3/TRBV12-4; D gene: .; J gene: TRBJ1-1; clone size: .; CDR3 protein: CASSLVGIEAFF; CDR3 DNA: TGTGCCAGCAGTTTAGTTGGTATTGAAGCTTTCTTT
V gene: TRBV7-2; D gene: .; J gene: TRBJ2-5; clone size: many; CDR3 protein: CASSSPSVGETQYF; CDR3 DNA: TGTGCCAGCAGCTCCCCGAGCGTAGGGGAGACCCAGTACTTC
V gene: TRBV9; D gene: .; J gene: TRBJ2-5; clone size: few; CDR3 protein: CASSVGVASLETQYF; CDR3 DNA: TGTGCCAGCAGCGTAGGCGTAGCCTCCTTAGAGACCCAGTACTTC
V gene: TRBV5-8; D gene: .; J gene: TRBJ1-1; clone size: .; CDR3 protein: CASSFRGFAEAFF; CDR3 DNA: TGTGCCAGCAGCTTCCGGGGGTTCGCTGAAGCTTTCTTT
V gene: TRBV7-9; D gene: TRBD2; J gene: TRBJ2-2; clone size: .; CDR3 protein: CASSLAPGGANTGELFF; CDR3 DNA: TGTGCCAGCAGCTTAGCGCCGGGAGGGGCGAACACCGGGGAGCTGTTTTTT
V gene: TRBV30; D gene: TRBD1; J gene: TRBJ1-2; clone size: many; CDR3 protein: CAGSLGTVYGYTF; CDR3 DNA: TGTGCCGGATCCCTCGGGACAGTCTATGGCTACACCTTC
V gene: TRBV3-1; D gene: .; J gene: TRBJ2-1; clone size: .; CDR3 protein: CASSQSTMEQFF; CDR3 DNA: TGTGCCAGCAGCCAATCTACAATGGAGCAGTTCTTC
V gene: TRBV12-3/TRBV12-4; D gene: .; J gene: TRBJ1-5; clone size: many; CDR3 protein: CASSPFSGVGNQPQHF; CDR3 DNA: TGTGCCAGCAGTCCTTTCTCCGGGGTAGGCAATCAGCCCCAGCATTTT
V gene: TRBV7-9; D gene: .; J gene: TRBJ1-2; clone size: few; CDR3 protein: CASSLEMTNYGYTF; CDR3 DNA: TGTGCCAGCAGCCTAGAGATGACTAACTATGGCTACACCTTC
V gene: TRBV12-3/TRBV12-4; D gene: .; J gene: TRBJ2-5; clone size: many; CDR3 protein: CASSFRAGRAMRETQYF; CDR3 DNA: TGTGCCAGCAGTTTTAGGGCAGGGCGAGCGATGAGAGAGACCCAGTACTTC
V gene: TRBV4-1; D gene: .; J gene: TRBJ2-7; clone size: few; CDR3 protein: CASSQLRGTLEQYF; CDR3 DNA: TGCGCCAGCAGCCAGTTAAGAGGGACTCTCGAGCAGTACTTC
V gene: TRBV27; D gene: .; J gene: TRBJ2-2; clone size: few; CDR3 protein: CASSNQGNLLAGELFF; CDR3 DNA: TGTGCCAGCAGTAACCAGGGTAATCTACTAGCCGGGGAGCTGTTTTTT
V gene: TRBV15; D gene: TRBD2; J gene: TRBJ2-7; clone size: .; CDR3 protein: CATSNAGGEQYF; CDR3 DNA: TGTGCCACCAGCAACGCGGGGGGGGAGCAGTACTTC
V gene: TRBV6-5; D gene: TRBD1; J gene: TRBJ2-7; clone size: many; CDR3 protein: CASSYGTGVEQYF; CDR3 DNA: TGTGCCAGCAGTTACGGGACAGGGGTCGAGCAGTACTTC
V gene: TRBV20-1; D gene: .; J gene: TRBJ1-6; clone size: few; CDR3 protein: CSAKDLTGTGFSPLHF; CDR3 DNA: TGCAGTGCTAAAGATCTTACAGGGACCGGGTTTTCACCCCTCCACTTT
V gene: TRBV6-2/TRBV6-3; D gene: TRBD1; J gene: TRBJ2-5; clone size: .; CDR3 protein: CASRPGQGGETQYF; CDR3 DNA: TGTGCCAGCAGGCCGGGACAGGGGGGGGAGACCCAGTACTTC
V gene: TRBV10-3; D gene: .; J gene: TRBJ2-7; clone size: .; CDR3 protein: CAISEPPGVTSYEQYF; CDR3 DNA: TGTGCCATCAGTGAGCCACCAGGGGTCACGTCCTACGAGCAGTACTTC
V gene: TRBV7-2; D gene: .; J gene: TRBJ1-5; clone size: many; CDR3 protein: CASSLVADRPNQPQHF; CDR3 DNA: TGTGCCAGCAGCTTAGTGGCCGACAGACCTAATCAGCCCCAGCATTTT
V gene: TRBV29-1; D gene: .; J gene: TRBJ1-4; clone size: many; CDR3 protein: CSVWGSGEKLFF; CDR3 DNA: TGCAGCGTTTGGGGGTCCGGTGAAAAACTGTTTTTT
V gene: TRBV10-3; D gene: .; J gene: TRBJ2-4; clone size: many; CDR3 protein: CAISGEGILAKNIQYF; CDR3 DNA: TGTGCCATCAGTGGAGAGGGGATATTAGCCAAAAACATTCAGTACTTC
V gene: TRBV12-3/TRBV12-4; D gene: .; J gene: TRBJ2-7; clone size: many; CDR3 protein: CASTPSAEGYEQYF; CDR3 DNA: TGTGCCAGCACCCCCTCAGCGGAGGGCTACGAGCAGTACTTC
V gene: TRBV7-3; D gene: .; J gene: TRBJ1-5; clone size: many; CDR3 protein: CASSLKVRGGTGLNPGGNQPQHF; CDR3 DNA: TGTGCCAGCAGCTTAAAGGTGAGGGGGGGAACAGGACTGAATCCCGGTGGCAATCAGCCCCAGCATTTT
V gene: TRBV28; D gene: .; J gene: TRBJ1-1; clone size: many; CDR3 protein: CASTNRALNTEAFF; CDR3 DNA: TGTGCCAGCACAAACAGGGCGTTGAACACTGAAGCTTTCTTT
V gene: TRBV12-3/TRBV12-4; D gene: .; J gene: TRBJ2-3; clone size: .; CDR3 protein: CASSFFRAGATNTQYF; CDR3 DNA: TGTGCCAGCAGTTTTTTTCGAGCGGGCGCCACAAATACGCAGTATTTT
V gene: TRBV28; D gene: .; J gene: TRBJ1-1; clone size: many; CDR3 protein: CASTPGDRDTEAFF; CDR3 DNA: TGTGCCAGCACCCCGGGGGATCGGGACACTGAAGCTTTCTTT
V gene: TRBV7-9; D gene: TRBD2; J gene: TRBJ2-5; clone size: few; CDR3 protein: CASGTSGQETQYF; CDR3 DNA: TGTGCCAGCGGGACTAGCGGACAAGAGACCCAGTACTTC
V gene: TRBV3-1; D gene: TRBD1; J gene: TRBJ2-7; clone size: many; CDR3 protein: CASTGWGTAYEQYF; CDR3 DNA: TGTGCCAGCACCGGCTGGGGGACAGCCTACGAGCAGTACTTC
V gene: TRBV12-3/TRBV12-4; D gene: .; J gene: TRBJ2-7; clone size: .; CDR3 protein: CASSMGPNEQYF; CDR3 DNA: TGTGCCAGCAGTATGGGACCAAACGAGCAGTACTTC
V gene: TRBV7-2; D gene: .; J gene: TRBJ2-7; clone size: many; CDR3 protein: CASTIAGRISYEQYF; CDR3 DNA: TGTGCCAGCACCATTGCAGGACGAATCTCCTACGAGCAGTACTTC
V gene: TRBV5-4; D gene: .; J gene: TRBJ2-7; clone size: .; CDR3 protein: CASSFFGFSYEQYF; CDR3 DNA: TGTGCCAGCAGCTTTTTCGGCTTCTCCTACGAGCAGTACTTC
V gene: TRBV12-3/TRBV12-4; D gene: .; J gene: TRBJ1-2; clone size: .; CDR3 protein: CASSNQRYYGYTF; CDR3 DNA: TGTGCCAGCAGTAATCAACGGTACTATGGCTACACCTTC
V gene: TRBV7-9; D gene: TRBD1; J gene: TRBJ1-2; clone size: many; CDR3 protein: CASSRQGNYGYTF; CDR3 DNA: TGTGCCAGCAGCCGACAGGGAAACTATGGCTACACCTTC
V gene: TRBV28; D gene: TRBD1; J gene: TRBJ1-4; clone size: many; CDR3 protein: CASSPGQGAPEGKKLFF; CDR3 DNA: TGTGCCAGCAGTCCGGGACAGGGGGCCCCCGAGGGGAAAAAACTGTTTTTT
V gene: TRBV6-1; D gene: .; J gene: TRBJ2-2; clone size: many; CDR3 protein: CASSLQLNTGELFF; CDR3 DNA: TGTGCCAGCAGCCTGCAGCTAAACACCGGGGAGCTGTTTTTT
V gene: TRBV5-1; D gene: TRBD2; J gene: TRBJ2-1; clone size: few; CDR3 protein: CASSPWTSRSYNEQFF; CDR3 DNA: TGCGCCAGCAGCCCGTGGACTAGCCGCTCCTACAATGAGCAGTTCTTC
V gene: TRBV19; D gene: .; J gene: TRBJ1-5; clone size: few; CDR3 protein: CASGLLGNQPQHF; CDR3 DNA: TGTGCCAGTGGACTTCTTGGCAATCAGCCCCAGCATTTT
V gene: TRBV18; D gene: .; J gene: TRBJ1-3; clone size: .; CDR3 protein: CASSLTGSTGNTIYF; CDR3 DNA: TGTGCCAGCTCACTAACCGGGTCTACTGGAAACACCATATATTTT
V gene: TRBV28; D gene: TRBD2; J gene: TRBJ2-7; clone size: many; CDR3 protein: CASSFISIGAGGIEQYF; CDR3 DNA: TGTGCCAGCAGTTTTATTAGTATAGGGGCGGGAGGAATAGAGCAGTACTTC
V gene: TRBV6-1; D gene: .; J gene: TRBJ2-2; clone size: few; CDR3 protein: CASSETIDTGELFF; CDR3 DNA: TGTGCCAGCAGTGAAACTATAGACACCGGGGAGCTGTTTTTT